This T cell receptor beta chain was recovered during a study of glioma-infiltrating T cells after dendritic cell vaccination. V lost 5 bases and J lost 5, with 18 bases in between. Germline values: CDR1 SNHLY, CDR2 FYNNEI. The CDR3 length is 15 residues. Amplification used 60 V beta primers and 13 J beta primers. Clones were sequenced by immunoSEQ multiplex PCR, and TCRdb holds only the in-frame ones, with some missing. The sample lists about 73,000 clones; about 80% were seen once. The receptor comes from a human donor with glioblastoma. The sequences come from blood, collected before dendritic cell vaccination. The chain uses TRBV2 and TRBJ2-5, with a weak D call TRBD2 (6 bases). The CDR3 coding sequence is TGTGCCAGCAGTCCCGGATTAGCGGACCGGGAGACCCAGTACTTC. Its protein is CASSPGLADRETQYF.